This T cell receptor beta chain was profiled in a study of blood T cell repertoires in COVID-19. This clone occurred a few times. In assigning cohorts, the study relied on participant-reported clinical history. Assay used: immunoSEQ multiplex PCR; TCRdb lists only in-frame clones, some missing. The sample shows about 130,000 clones, roughly four fifths of them seen only once. The CDR3 has 11 amino acids. V dropped 6 bases and J dropped 6 bases, with 4 bases sitting between them. From germline, CDR1 is KGHDR and CDR2 SFDVKD. Sequenced sample: PBMCs or T cells enriched from blood (not recorded which). The chain uses TRBV24-1 and TRBJ2-2; D is undetermined. This receptor was obtained from a man over 45 who had recovered from COVID-19. The CDR3 DNA sequence: TGTGCCACCAGTCTTTCCGGGGAGCTGTTTTTT. It is translated as CATSLSGELFF.